This T cell receptor beta chain was sequenced for a study of cytotoxic CD8 clonotypes in ibrutinib-treated CLL. Study-wide results and caveats: Before falling back toward baseline at progression, clonality had risen at the time of ibrutinib response. Public clonotypes, found uncommonly, either contracted or stayed stable on treatment.

To note about this clone: Its target is unknown.

The V end lost 4 bases, the J end lost 4 bases, and 23 bases lay between the germline ends. The CDR3 loop spans 19 amino acids. This table comes from immunoSEQ multiplex PCR, and its TCRdb copy is limited to in-frame clones, with some not included. This sample carries about 160,000 clones, about 84% of them seen once, and the ten largest clones take 3.5% to 5.5%. The gene calls are TRBV23-1 and TRBJ1-6; tentative D call: TRBD1 (5 bases). TRBV23-1 has ORF status, its function being uncertain. The sequence derives from a human donor with chronic lymphocytic leukemia. The material sequenced was PBMCs, taken after 24 months of ibrutinib treatment. The CDR3 DNA follows: TGCGCCAGCAGTCTTACCTCGGGACCGGAGTACTTTTATAATTCACCCCTCCACTTT. It encodes CASSLTSGPEYFYNSPLHF.